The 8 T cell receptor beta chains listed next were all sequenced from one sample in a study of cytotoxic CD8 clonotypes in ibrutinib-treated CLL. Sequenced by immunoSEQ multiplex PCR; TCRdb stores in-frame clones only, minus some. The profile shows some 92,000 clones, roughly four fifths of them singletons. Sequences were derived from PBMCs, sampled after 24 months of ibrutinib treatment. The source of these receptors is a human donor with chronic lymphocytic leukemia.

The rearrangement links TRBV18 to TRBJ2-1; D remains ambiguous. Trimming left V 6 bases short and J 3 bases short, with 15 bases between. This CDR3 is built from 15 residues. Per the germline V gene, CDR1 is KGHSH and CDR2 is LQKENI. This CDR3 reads CASSSTSTHYNEQFF. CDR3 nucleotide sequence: TGTGCCAGCTCGTCAACTTCGACTCACTACAATGAGCAGTTCTTC.

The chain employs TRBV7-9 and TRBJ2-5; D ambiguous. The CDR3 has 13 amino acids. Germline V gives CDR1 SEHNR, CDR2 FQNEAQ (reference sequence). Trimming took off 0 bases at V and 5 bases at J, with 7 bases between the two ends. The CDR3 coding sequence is TGTGCCAGCAGCTTAGCGACTGGTGAGACCCAGTACTTC. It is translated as CASSLATGETQYF. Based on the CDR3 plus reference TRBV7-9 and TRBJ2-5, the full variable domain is DTGVSQNPRHKITKRGQNVTFRCDPISEHNRLYWYRQTLGQGPEFLTYFQNEAQLEKSRLLSDRFSAERPKGSFSTLEIQRTEQGDSAMYLCASSLATGETQYFGPGTRLLVL.

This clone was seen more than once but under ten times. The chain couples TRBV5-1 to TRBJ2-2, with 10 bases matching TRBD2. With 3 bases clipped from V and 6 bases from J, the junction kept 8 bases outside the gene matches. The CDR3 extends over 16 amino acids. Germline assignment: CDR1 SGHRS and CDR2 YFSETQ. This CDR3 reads CASSSRAGGPSGELFF. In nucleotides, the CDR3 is TGCGCCAGCAGCTCAAGAGCGGGAGGGCCCTCCGGGGAGCTGTTTTTT.

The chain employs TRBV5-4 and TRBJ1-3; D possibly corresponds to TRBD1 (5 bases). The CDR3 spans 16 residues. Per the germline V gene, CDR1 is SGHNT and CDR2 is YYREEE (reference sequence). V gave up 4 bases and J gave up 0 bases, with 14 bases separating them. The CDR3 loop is CASSTLDNYSGNTIYF. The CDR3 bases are TGTGCCAGCAGCACCCTGGACAACTACTCTGGAAACACCATATATTTT.

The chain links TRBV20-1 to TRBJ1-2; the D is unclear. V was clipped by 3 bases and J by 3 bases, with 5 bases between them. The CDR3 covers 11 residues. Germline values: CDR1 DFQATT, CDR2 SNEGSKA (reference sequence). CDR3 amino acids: CSASSDYGYTF. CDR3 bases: TGCAGTGCTAGTTCGGACTATGGCTACACCTTC.

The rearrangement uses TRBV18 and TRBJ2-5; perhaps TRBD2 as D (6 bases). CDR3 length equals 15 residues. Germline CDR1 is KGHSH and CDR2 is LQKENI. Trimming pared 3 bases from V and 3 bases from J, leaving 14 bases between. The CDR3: CASSPGSGLKETQYF. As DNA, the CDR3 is TGTGCCAGCTCACCCGGTAGCGGTCTAAAAGAGACCCAGTACTTC.

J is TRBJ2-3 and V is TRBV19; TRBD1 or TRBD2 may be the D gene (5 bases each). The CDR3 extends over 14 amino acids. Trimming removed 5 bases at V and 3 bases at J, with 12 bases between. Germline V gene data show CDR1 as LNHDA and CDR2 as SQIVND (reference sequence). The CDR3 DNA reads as TGTGCCAGTAGTTCCCGGGGCCTAACAGATACGCAGTATTTT. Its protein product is CASSSRGLTDTQYF.

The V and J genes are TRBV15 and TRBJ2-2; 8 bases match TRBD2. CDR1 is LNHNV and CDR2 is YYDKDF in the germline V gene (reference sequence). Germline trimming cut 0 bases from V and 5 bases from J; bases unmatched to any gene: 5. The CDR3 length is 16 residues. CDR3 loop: CATSRDSGGETGELFF. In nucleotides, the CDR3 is TGTGCCACCAGCAGAGATTCGGGAGGGGAAACCGGGGAGCTGTTTTTT.